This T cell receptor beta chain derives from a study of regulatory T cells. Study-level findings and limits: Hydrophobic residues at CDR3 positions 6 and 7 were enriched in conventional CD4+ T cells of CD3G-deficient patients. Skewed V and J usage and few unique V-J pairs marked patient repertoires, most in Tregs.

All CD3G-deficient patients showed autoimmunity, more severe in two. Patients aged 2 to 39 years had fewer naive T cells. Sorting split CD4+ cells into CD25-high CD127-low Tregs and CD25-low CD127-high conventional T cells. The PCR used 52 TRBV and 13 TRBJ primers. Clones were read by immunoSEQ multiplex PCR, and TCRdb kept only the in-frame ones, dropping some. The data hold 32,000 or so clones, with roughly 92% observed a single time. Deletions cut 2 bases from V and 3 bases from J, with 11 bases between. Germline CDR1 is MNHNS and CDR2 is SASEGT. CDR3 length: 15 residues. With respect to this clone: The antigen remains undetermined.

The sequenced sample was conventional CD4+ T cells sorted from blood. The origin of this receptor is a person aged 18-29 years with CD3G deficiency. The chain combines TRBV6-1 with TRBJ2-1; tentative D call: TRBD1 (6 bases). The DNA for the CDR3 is TGTGCCAGCAGTGAACAGGGGAAGGGCTACAATGAGCAGTTCTTC. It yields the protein CASSEQGKGYNEQFF.